Shown below are 13 T cell receptor beta chains from a single sample sequenced in a study of regulatory T cells in long-lasting Graves disease (dated by TCRdb to the early 2020s). Explained via the paper, the time point label denotes: persistent/refractory GD, antithyroid drugs over 5 years with positive TRAb. RNA was extracted from PBMCs in TRIzol for both TCR sequencing and RNA sequencing. The library was built by means of multiplex PCR. The sequencing machine was an Illumina HiSeq 4000. CDR3 regions were amplified by Arm-PCR with iRepertoire HTBI primers to construct TCR beta libraries. TCRdb took the public reads, trimmed them with fastp at Q25, ran MiXCR for clone calling and kept in-frame beta chains. Rows with one shared CDR3 protein collapse into an entry with the most common genes and DNA. The sample table records 350,000 to 500,000 distinct CDR3 sequences; 21% of these occur just once. The top ten constitute more than 13% of the sample.

This sample comprised peripheral blood mononuclear cells (PBMCs), obtained when the disease was refractory, from a patient treated with antithyroid drugs. These receptors were collected from a female donor with Graves disease.

The genes are TRBV12-3 or TRBV12-4 and TRBJ2-1, with 14 bases that match TRBD2. With 7 bases clipped from V and 1 base from J, the junction kept 6 bases outside the gene matches. The CDR3 has 17 residues. The CDR3 DNA follows: TGTGCCAGCAAGACTAGCGGGAGGGGGGGTTCCTACAATGAGCAGTTCTTC. Translation: CASKTSGRGGSYNEQFF.

Ten or more counts support this clonotype. This chain links TRBV2 with TRBJ1-5; D call uncertain. V shed 4 bases and J shed 3 bases, with 7 bases lying between them. Germline lookup yields CDR1 SNHLY and CDR2 FYNNEI. This CDR3 spans 13 amino acids. The CDR3 region has the DNA TGTGCCAGCAGTGCGGGGAACAATCAGCCCCAGCATTTT. Translated, it gives CASSAGNNQPQHF. Combining the CDR3 with reference TRBV2 and TRBJ1-5 gives the whole variable domain EPEVTQTPSHQVTQMGQEVILRCVPISNHLYFYWYRQILGQKVEFLVSFYNNEISEKSEIFDDQFSVERPDGSNFTLKIRSTKLEDSAMYFCASSAGNNQPQHFGDGTRLSIL.

This clonotype was found many times. This chain connects TRBV20-1 to TRBJ2-2, with 8 bases aligning to TRBD2. The germline gives CDR1 DFQATT, CDR2 SNEGSKA (reference sequence). This CDR3 has 13 residues. The junction had 5 bases not matched to a gene; V was cut back by 5 bases and J by 6 bases. The CDR3 loop reads CSAEAGASGELFF. The CDR3 DNA reads as TGCAGTGCTGAAGCGGGAGCATCCGGGGAGCTGTTTTTT.

This chain links TRBV5-1 with TRBJ2-7; 8 bases match TRBD2. The CDR3 is 15 amino acids. The V gene's germline CDR1 is SGHRS and CDR2 YFSETQ. With V trimmed by 0 bases and J by 0 bases, 2 bases remained unmatched. The chain's CDR3 is CASSLGLAISYEQYF. The CDR3 nucleotides are TGCGCCAGCAGCTTGGGACTAGCGATCTCCTACGAGCAGTACTTC.

This clonotype was observed a few times. V gene TRBV24-1 combines with J gene TRBJ2-7; possible D gene TRBD1, 6 bases. The CDR3 runs 12 residues. CDR1 is KGHDR and CDR2 is SFDVKD in the germline V gene. V lost 9 bases and J 2 bases, leaving 10 bases between the germline ends. CDR3 sequence reads: CATQGPTYEQYF. CDR3 coding DNA: TGTGCCACCCAGGGGCCGACCTACGAGCAGTACTTC.

This clonotype was found many times. The chain combines TRBV2 with TRBJ1-5, with TRBD1 identical over 7 bases. The CDR3 is made up of 13 amino acids. V lost 8 bases and J lost 2; bases outside the gene matches: 3. The germline V gene encodes CDR1 SNHLY and CDR2 FYNNEI. Here the CDR3 DNA reads TGTGCCAGCCGGGACAGCCGCAATCAGCCCCAGCATTTT. Translated: CASRDSRNQPQHF.

The chain is built from TRBV5-1 and TRBJ2-1, with D perhaps matching TRBD1 or TRBD2 (5 bases each). The CDR3 covers 13 residues. Trimming pared 3 bases from V and 6 bases from J, leaving 10 bases between. Germline V lookup: CDR1 SGHRS, CDR2 YFSETQ. The CDR3 DNA reads as TGCGCCAGCAGCTCGACAGAGGGCAATGAGCAGTTCTTC. Encoded protein: CASSSTEGNEQFF.

The gene calls are TRBV28 and TRBJ1-2; TRBD1 agrees at 11 bases. CDR1 is MDHEN and CDR2 is SYDVKM in the germline V gene. There are 15 residues in the CDR3. Trimming cost V 4 bases and J 5 bases; bases outside gene matches: 6. In DNA form, the CDR3 reads TGTGCCAGCAGTTCTCCGGACAGGGGGCAGTATGGCTACACCTTC. Protein product: CASSSPDRGQYGYTF.

Many counts were recorded for this clonotype. The chain carries TRBV6-1 and TRBJ1-6, with 9 bases that match TRBD1. CDR3 length equals 15 residues. The V gene end was trimmed by 2 bases and the J gene end by 10 bases; junction bases not matched to a gene: 6. The germline V gene encodes CDR1 MNHNS and CDR2 SASEGT. CDR3 residues: CASSEPGQGNSPLHF. The CDR3 bases are TGTGCCAGCAGTGAACCGGGACAGGGAAACTCACCCCTCCACTTT.

This clonotype was recorded many times. The chain employs TRBV3-1 and TRBJ2-7, with D perhaps TRBD2 (5 bases). The CDR3 runs to 15 residues. Germline-derived CDR1 and CDR2 are LGHDT and YNNKEL (reference sequence). V lost 3 bases and J 0 bases, leaving 12 bases between the germline ends. CDR3 protein: CASSQRAISSYEQYF. The CDR3 DNA is TGTGCCAGCAGCCAGAGGGCCATCAGCTCCTACGAGCAGTACTTC.

About this clonotype: One base separates it from a far larger clone, so it is likely a read error. The chain has TRBV12-3 or TRBV12-4 and TRBJ1-4; a possible D gene is TRBD1 (5 bases). There are 14 residues in the CDR3. In nucleotides, the CDR3 is TGTGCCAGCGAGGCCGGGGCAACTAATGAAAAACTGGTTTTT. This gives the protein CASEAGATNEKLVF.

The rearrangement links TRBV3-1 to TRBJ2-3, with D possibly matching TRBD2 (6 bases). V shed 3 bases and J shed 4 bases, with 14 bases lying between them. This CDR3 comprises 15 residues. CDR1 LGHDT and CDR2 YNNKEL come from the germline V gene (reference sequence). As DNA, the CDR3 is TGTGCCAGCAGCCACCAGAGGGACTGGCCAGATACGCAGTATTTT. Its protein product is CASSHQRDWPDTQYF.

This clonotype was counted a few times. V and J are TRBV20-1 and TRBJ2-5, with 7 bases fitting TRBD2. V lost 3 bases to trimming and J lost 5 bases; unmatched junction nucleotides: 9. The CDR3 totals 14 residues. Germline lookup yields CDR1 DFQATT and CDR2 SNEGSKA (reference sequence). CDR3 residues: CSASRAGWSETQYF. In DNA, the CDR3 is TGCAGTGCTAGCCGAGCGGGGTGGTCGGAGACCCAGTACTTC.